One and the same sample provided the 3 T cell receptor beta chains below, sequenced in a study of beta chain features in type 1 diabetes. Study results and limitations: TCRB CDR3s from Type 1 diabetes patients were moderately but significantly shorter in all four CD4+ subsets.

These receptors lack a known antigen. Reverse transcription of all isolated RNA meant that expressed TCRB transcripts were sequenced. Profiling relied on immunoSEQ multiplex PCR, and the TCRdb table lists in-frame clones only, not all of them. This sample has more than 550,000 clones, with more than 13% found just once. The specimen was naive CD4+ T cells from blood. The origin of the receptors is a man aged 18 to 30 with type 1 diabetes.

There are a few counts of this clone. This chain joins TRBV4-1 and TRBJ2-1; 12 nucleotides align to TRBD2. The V segment lost 4 bases and the J segment 7 bases; nucleotides outside the gene matches: 5. The CDR3 has 15 residues. Per germline, CDR1 MGHRA and CDR2 YSYEKL. DNA of the CDR3: TGCGCCAGCAGCCTCCTAGGACTAGCGGGGAATGAGCAGTTCTTC. The encoded protein is CASSLLGLAGNEQFF.

This clone was observed a few times. The chain joins TRBV5-1 to TRBJ2-5; no firm D call. With 2 bases removed from V and 0 bases from J, the gap between germline ends came to 11 bases. This CDR3 has 15 amino acids. Germline V lookup: CDR1 SGHRS, CDR2 YFSETQ. The CDR3 loop is CASSFLGSNQETQYF. For the CDR3, the DNA is TGCGCCAGCAGCTTTCTTGGTTCAAACCAAGAGACCCAGTACTTC.

Many counts were recorded for this clone. At the DNA level, this CDR3 is encoded by other sequences in the same sample as well. This chain uses TRBV6-5 with TRBJ2-1; no reliable D call. Trimming cost V 2 bases and J 10 bases, with 6 bases left between them. Germline V gene data show CDR1 as MNHEY and CDR2 as SVGAGI. This CDR3 has 11 residues. The CDR3 loop is CASSYTGEQFF. In DNA form, the CDR3 reads TGTGCCAGCAGTTACACCGGGGAGCAGTTCTTC.